A single T cell receptor (beta chain) is shown here with its context. TCRdb keeps only in-frame clones here, not all; method: immunoSEQ multiplex PCR. The sample yields some 270,000 clones, under 90% seen once. The CDR3 covers 15 residues. V was clipped by 8 bases and J by 0 bases, with 13 bases between them. Germline V gene lookup returns CDR1 SEHNR and CDR2 FQNEAQ (reference sequence). This sample is drawn from a study of blood T cell repertoires in COVID-19. The study assigned cohorts using participant-reported clinical history. The clonotype comes from a woman aged 55 to 70 who had recovered from COVID-19. The J gene is TRBJ1-4, the V gene TRBV7-9; unclear D gene. Sequencing was carried out using PBMCs or T cells enriched from blood (not recorded which). DNA for the CDR3: TGTGCCAGCCCCACGACACCTACAACTAATGAAAAACTGTTTTTT. It yields the protein CASPTTPTTNEKLFF.